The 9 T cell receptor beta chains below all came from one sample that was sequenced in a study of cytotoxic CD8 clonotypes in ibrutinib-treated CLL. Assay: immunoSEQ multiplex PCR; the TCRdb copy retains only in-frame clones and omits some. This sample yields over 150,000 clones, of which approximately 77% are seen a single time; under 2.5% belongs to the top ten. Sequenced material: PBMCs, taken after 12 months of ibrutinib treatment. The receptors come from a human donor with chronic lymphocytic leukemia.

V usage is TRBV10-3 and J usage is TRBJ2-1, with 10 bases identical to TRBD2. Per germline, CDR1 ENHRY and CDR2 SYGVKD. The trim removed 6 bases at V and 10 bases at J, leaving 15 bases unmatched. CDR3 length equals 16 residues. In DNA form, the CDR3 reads TGTGCCATCAGCCGTTTAGCGGGAGGCACCAGGGGGGAGCAGTTCTTC. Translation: CAISRLAGGTRGEQFF.

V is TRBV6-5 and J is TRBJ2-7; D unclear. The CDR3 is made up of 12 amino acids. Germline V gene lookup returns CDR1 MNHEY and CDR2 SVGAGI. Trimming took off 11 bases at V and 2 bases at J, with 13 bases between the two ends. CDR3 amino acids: CAAAAAAYEQYF. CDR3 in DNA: TGTGCCGCGGCGGCTGCGGCCTACGAGCAGTACTTC.

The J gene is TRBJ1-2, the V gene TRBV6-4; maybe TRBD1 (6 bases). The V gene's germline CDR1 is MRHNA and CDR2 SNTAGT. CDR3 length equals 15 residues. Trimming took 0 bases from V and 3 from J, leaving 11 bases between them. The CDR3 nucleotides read TGTGCCAGCAGTGACTCATACGGACAGTACTATGGCTACACCTTC. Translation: CASSDSYGQYYGYTF.

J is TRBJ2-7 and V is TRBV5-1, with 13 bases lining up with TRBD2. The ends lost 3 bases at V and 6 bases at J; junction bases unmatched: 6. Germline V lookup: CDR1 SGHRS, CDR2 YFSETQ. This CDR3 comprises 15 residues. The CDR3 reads CASSSGLAGKLEQYF. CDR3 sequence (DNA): TGCGCCAGCAGCTCGGGACTAGCGGGAAAACTCGAGCAGTACTTC.

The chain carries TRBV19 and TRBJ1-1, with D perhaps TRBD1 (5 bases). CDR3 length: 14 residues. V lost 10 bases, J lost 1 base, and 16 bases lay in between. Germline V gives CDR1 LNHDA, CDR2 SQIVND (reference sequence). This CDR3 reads CATRRGGRNTEAFF. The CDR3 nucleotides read TGTGCCACCCGACGTGGGGGTAGGAACACTGAAGCTTTCTTT.

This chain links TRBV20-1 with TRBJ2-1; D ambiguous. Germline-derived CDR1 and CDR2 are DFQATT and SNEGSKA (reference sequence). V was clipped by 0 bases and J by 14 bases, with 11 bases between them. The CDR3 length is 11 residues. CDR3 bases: TGCAGTGCTAGAGATGAAGGGATCGAGTTCTTC. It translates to CSARDEGIEFF.

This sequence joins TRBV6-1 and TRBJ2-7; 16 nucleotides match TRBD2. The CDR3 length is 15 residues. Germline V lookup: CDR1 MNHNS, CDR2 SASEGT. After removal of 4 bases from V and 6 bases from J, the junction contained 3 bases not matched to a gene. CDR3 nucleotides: TGTGCCAGCAGTGGGGGGACTAGCGGGAGGGGCGAGCAGTACTTC. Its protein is CASSGGTSGRGEQYF.

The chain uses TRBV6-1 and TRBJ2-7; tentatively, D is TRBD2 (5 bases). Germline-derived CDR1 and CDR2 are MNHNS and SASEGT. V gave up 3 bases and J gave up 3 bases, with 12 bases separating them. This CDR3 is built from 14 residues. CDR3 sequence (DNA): TGTGCCAGCAGTGAGAGGGAGTCCCTCTACGAGCAGTACTTC. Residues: CASSERESLYEQYF.

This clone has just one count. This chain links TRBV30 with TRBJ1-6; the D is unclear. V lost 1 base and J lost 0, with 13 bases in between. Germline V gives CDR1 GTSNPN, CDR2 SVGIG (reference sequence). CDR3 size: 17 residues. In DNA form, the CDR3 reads TGTGCCTGGAGTGATGGGGATTGGGGCTCCTATAATTCACCCCTCCACTTT. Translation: CAWSDGDWGSYNSPLHF.